These 5 T cell receptor beta chains were sequenced from one sample in a study of blood T cell repertoires in COVID-19. Sequencing used immunoSEQ multiplex PCR; TCRdb keeps in-frame clones, though not all of them. The table includes about 200,000 clones, about 82% detected once. Input material: peripheral blood. The receptors here all came from a woman in her 70s with COVID-19, enrolled during active disease.

The chain recombines TRBV9 with TRBJ2-3; 8 bases are shared with TRBD2. The CDR3 sequence is 18 residues long. Looked up from germline, CDR1 is SGDLS and CDR2 is YYNGEE. The junction had 14 bases not matched to a gene; V was cut back by 0 bases and J by 5 bases. CDR3 coding DNA: TGTGCCAGCAGCGTAGGCCCCGCGGGGGGCACCGCCGGAGATACGCAGTATTTT. As protein: CASSVGPAGGTAGDTQYF.

The chain uses TRBV29-1 and TRBJ2-5; 9 bases line up with TRBD1. V shed 3 bases, J shed 2 bases, and the junction held 7 bases outside the gene matches. Germline CDR1 reads SQVTM; CDR2 reads ANQGSEA. CDR3 length: 15 amino acids. This CDR3 is CSVEGTGWRQETQYF. CDR3 sequence (DNA): TGCAGCGTTGAGGGGACAGGGTGGAGACAAGAGACCCAGTACTTC. Based on the CDR3 plus reference TRBV29-1 and TRBJ2-5, the full variable domain is SAVISQKPSRDICQRGTSLTIQCQVDSQVTMMFWYRQQPGQSLTLIATANQGSEATYESGFVIDKFPISRPNLTFSTLTVSNMSPEDSSIYLCSVEGTGWRQETQYFGPGTRLLVL.

This chain uses TRBV19 with TRBJ2-2; D perhaps matches TRBD2 (5 bases). CDR1 and CDR2 from the germline V gene are LNHDA and SQIVND (reference sequence). This CDR3 spans 16 amino acids. V lost 2 bases and J 6 bases, leaving 16 bases between the germline ends. The CDR3 nucleotides are TGTGCCAGTAGTATATATGTGACCCGGAGGCCCGGGGAGCTGTTTTTT. As protein: CASSIYVTRRPGELFF.

CDR3 DNA sequence: TGTGCCAGTAGTATAAGGGGGCGTGCCCTTAGTCAGCCCCAGCATTTT. Translated, it gives CASSIRGRALSQPQHF. V is TRBV19 and J is TRBJ1-5; 7 bases agree with TRBD1. This CDR3 comprises 16 residues. J was trimmed by 6 bases and V by 2 bases; bases with no gene match: 10. Germline CDR1 is LNHDA and CDR2 is SQIVND (reference sequence).

This clone was picked up one time. The chain has TRBV3-1 (or the pseudogene TRBV3-2) and TRBJ2-3, with TRBD2 matching 12 bases. Germline V lookup: CDR1 LGHDT, CDR2 YNNKEL (reference sequence). This CDR3 region has 16 residues. The J segment lost 4 bases and the V segment lost 0 bases, leaving 2 bases of the junction unmatched. CDR3 in amino acids: CASSQETSGGPDTQYF. CDR3 bases: TGTGCCAGCAGCCAAGAAACTAGCGGGGGGCCAGATACGCAGTATTTT.